This TCR beta chain was recorded in a study of blood T cell repertoires in COVID-19. Study information: COVID-19 samples, acute and convalescent, were from the United States, Italy and Spain. The cDNA or gDNA used as material had been derived from T cells, B-cell-depleted T cells, or PBMCs.

From germline, CDR1 is SGDLS and CDR2 YYNGEE. Trimming pared 0 bases from V and 4 bases from J, leaving 18 bases between. CDR3 length: 17 residues. Only in-frame clones appear in the TCRdb table, and some are missing; sequencing was by immunoSEQ multiplex PCR. The table has about 180,000 clones, about 81% seen once. Sequenced input: peripheral blood. The receptor comes from an elderly woman with COVID-19, enrolled during active disease. This chain joins TRBV9 and TRBJ2-3; D not resolved. CDR3 protein: CASSVVPLPSGADTQYF. CDR3 DNA sequence: TGTGCCAGCAGCGTAGTTCCTCTCCCTAGTGGCGCAGATACGCAGTATTTT.